The present T cell receptor (beta chain) was sequenced within a study of blood T cell repertoires in COVID-19. Study-level information: Sites in the United States, Italy and Spain provided acute and convalescent COVID-19 samples. In each case, the material was cDNA or gDNA derived from T cells, B-cell-depleted T cells, or PBMCs.

The sample holds one count of this clone. CDR1 and CDR2 (germline): MRHNA, SNTAGT. The CDR3 loop spans 14 amino acids. Trimming took off 6 bases at V and 7 bases at J, with 13 bases between the two ends. Authors' analysis steps: The authors estimated nucleated cell counts from reference gene primer amplification. Profiled with immunoSEQ multiplex PCR; TCRdb holds only in-frame clones, not every one. Clonal size and the V and J genes are those of that table, whereas D and trimming came from the DNA. The top ten clones hold 27% of a sample with around 80,000 clones, 82% of them seen once. The chain combines TRBV6-4 with TRBJ1-6; TRBD1 is a possible D gene (5 bases). Sequencing was done on a sample of peripheral blood. The receptor comes from a human donor in a cohort sampled during active COVID-19. This CDR3 reads CASRPGLENSPLHF. In nucleotides, the CDR3 is TGTGCCAGCAGGCCAGGGTTGGAGAATTCACCCCTCCACTTT.